In this sample, the clone carrying this TCR beta chain turned up many times. This beta chain is off target for a library built for alpha chains, so its abundance means little. The CDR3 spans 12 residues. The V end was cut by 5 bases, the J end by 4 bases, with 11 bases between. The germline CDR1 and CDR2 sequences are SQVTM and ANQGSEA. The data derive from a study of spatial heterogeneity in lung cancer. As for the study in general: Consistently, beta-chain sequences turned up in larger numbers than alpha-chain sequences did. For the average unique TCR and UMI combination, more than 8.5 occurrences appeared in raw reads.

TCRdb independently ran MiXCR on the 5' RACE reads; one entry per CDR3 protein. The sample consists of approximately 6,900 distinct CDR3 sequences, about 3.7% of them appearing once. Stated time point: sample taken at primary tumor resection. Unsorted samples of tumor, nontumor lung or frozen PBMC had their whole RNA sequenced. More than 70 TRACERx patients with early, untreated non-small cell lung cancer donated samples. Sequencing was performed on normal lung tissue next to the tumor, taken at surgery. This sequence was found in a female donor with early-stage non-small cell lung cancer. The V and J genes are TRBV29-1 and TRBJ1-2; maybe TRBD1 (5 bases). The CDR3 DNA sequence: TGCAGCGTTATCAAGGGGACCTATGGCTACACCTTC. It is translated as CSVIKGTYGYTF.